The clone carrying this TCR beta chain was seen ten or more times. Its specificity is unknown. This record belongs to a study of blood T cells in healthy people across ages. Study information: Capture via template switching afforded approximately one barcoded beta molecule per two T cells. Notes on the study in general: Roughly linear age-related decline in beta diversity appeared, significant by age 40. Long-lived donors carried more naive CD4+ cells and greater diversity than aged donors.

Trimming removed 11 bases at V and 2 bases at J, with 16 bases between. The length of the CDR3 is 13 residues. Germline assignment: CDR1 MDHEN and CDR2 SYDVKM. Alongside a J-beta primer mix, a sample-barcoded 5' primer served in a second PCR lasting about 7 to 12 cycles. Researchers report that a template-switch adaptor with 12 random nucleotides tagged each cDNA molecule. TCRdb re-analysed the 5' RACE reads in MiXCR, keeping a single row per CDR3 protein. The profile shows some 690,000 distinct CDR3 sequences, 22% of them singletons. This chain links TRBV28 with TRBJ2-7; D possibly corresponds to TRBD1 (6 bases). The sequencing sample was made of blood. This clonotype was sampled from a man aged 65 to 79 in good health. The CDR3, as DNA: TGTGCCTCGGCCTTAGGGGGAGCCTACGAGCAGTACTTC. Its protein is CASALGGAYEQYF.